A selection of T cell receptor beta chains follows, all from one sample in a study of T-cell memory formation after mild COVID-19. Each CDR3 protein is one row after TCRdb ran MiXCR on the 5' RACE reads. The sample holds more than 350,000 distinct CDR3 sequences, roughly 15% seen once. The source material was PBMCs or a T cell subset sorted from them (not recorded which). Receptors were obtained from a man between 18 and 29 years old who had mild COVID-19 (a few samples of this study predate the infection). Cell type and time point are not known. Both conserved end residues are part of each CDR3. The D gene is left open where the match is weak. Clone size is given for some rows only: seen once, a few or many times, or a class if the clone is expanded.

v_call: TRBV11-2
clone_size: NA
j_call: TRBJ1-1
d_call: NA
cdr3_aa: CASSLRAPRSMNTEAFF
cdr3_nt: TGTGCCAGCAGCCTGCGGGCCCCACGGTCCATGAACACTGAAGCTTTCTTT

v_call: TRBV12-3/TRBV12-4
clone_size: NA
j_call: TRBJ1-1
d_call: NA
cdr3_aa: CASSLTDPQGFF
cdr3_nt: TGTGCCAGCAGTTTAACGGACCCACAGGGTTTCTTT

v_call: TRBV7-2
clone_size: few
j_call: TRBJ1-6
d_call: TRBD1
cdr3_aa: CASSLGQIGNSPLHF
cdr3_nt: TGTGCCAGCAGCCTGGGACAGATCGGCAATTCACCCCTCCACTTT

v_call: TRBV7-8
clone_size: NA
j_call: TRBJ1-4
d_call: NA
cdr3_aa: CASSVFPTNEKLFF
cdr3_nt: TGTGCCAGCTCCGTTTTTCCAACTAATGAAAAACTGTTTTTT

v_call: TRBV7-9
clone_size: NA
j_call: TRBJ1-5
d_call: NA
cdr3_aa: CASSFSPWGAGSNQPQHF
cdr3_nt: TGTGCCAGCAGCTTCTCCCCTTGGGGGGCCGGTAGCAATCAGCCCCAGCATTTT

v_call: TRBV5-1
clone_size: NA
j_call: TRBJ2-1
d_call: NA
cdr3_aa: CASSLVRDPALRQFF
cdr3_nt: TGCGCCAGCAGCTTGGTCCGGGACCCGGCATTGCGGCAGTTCTTC

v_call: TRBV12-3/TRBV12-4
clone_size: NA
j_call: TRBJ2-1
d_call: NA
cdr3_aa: CASSEITPGFPGGEQFF
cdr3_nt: TGTGCCAGCAGCGAAATTACCCCGGGATTCCCCGGTGGTGAGCAGTTCTTC

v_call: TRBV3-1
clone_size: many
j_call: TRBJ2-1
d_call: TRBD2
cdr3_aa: CASSQAGAGGFYEQFF
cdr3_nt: TGTGCCAGCAGCCAAGCGGGGGCGGGGGGGTTCTATGAGCAGTTCTTC

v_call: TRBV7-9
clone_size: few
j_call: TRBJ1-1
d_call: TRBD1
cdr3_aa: CASSFTGGGFLNTEAFF
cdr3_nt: TGTGCCAGCAGCTTTACAGGGGGGGGATTTTTGAACACTGAAGCTTTCTTT

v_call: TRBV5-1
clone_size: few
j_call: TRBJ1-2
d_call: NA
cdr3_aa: CASSLGERGYTF
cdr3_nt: TGCGCCAGCAGCTTGGGTGAGAGGGGCTACACCTTC

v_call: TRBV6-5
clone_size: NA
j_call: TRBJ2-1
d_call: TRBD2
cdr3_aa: CASSWLAGVNEQFF
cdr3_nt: TGTGCCAGCAGTTGGCTAGCGGGGGTTAATGAGCAGTTCTTC

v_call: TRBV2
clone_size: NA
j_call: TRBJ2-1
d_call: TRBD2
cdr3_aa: CASSGLAGRSNEQFF
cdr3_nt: TGTGCCAGCAGTGGACTAGCGGGGCGAAGCAATGAGCAGTTCTTC

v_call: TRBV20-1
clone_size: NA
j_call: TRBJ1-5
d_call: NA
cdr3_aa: CSAPPRVGSNQPQHF
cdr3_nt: TGCAGTGCTCCGCCCCGGGTAGGAAGCAATCAGCCCCAGCATTTT

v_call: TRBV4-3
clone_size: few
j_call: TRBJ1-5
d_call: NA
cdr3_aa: CASSQDGAGLQPQHF
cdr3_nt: TGCGCCAGCAGCCAAGATGGCGCAGGGCTTCAGCCCCAGCATTTT

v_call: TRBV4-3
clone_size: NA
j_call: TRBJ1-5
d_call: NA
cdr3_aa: CASSQGLQGGAQHF
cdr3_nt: TGCGCCAGCAGCCAAGGCCTCCAGGGCGGGGCCCAGCATTTT

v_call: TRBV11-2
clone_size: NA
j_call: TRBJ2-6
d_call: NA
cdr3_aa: CASSLAGVHVLTF
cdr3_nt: TGTGCCAGCAGCTTAGCAGGGGTGCACGTCCTGACTTTC

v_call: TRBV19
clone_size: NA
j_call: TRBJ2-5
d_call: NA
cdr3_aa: CASSMTRETQYF
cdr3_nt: TGTGCCAGTAGTATGACCAGAGAGACCCAGTACTTC

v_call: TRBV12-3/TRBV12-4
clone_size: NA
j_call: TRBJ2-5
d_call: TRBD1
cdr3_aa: CASRVGTGGGWETQYF
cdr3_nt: TGTGCCAGCAGGGTTGGGACAGGGGGCGGATGGGAGACCCAGTACTTC

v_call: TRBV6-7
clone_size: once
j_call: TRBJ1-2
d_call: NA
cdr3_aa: CASTLTVPSYGYTF
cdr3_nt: TGTGCCAGCACCTTGACAGTCCCGAGCTATGGCTACACCTTC

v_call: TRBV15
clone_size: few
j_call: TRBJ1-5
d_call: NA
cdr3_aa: CATSRARGDSNQPQHF
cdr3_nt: TGTGCCACCAGCAGGGCTAGAGGGGATAGCAATCAGCCCCAGCATTTT

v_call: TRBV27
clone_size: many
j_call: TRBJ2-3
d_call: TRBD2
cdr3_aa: CASSFRLATDTQYF
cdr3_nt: TGTGCCAGCAGTTTCCGACTAGCTACAGATACGCAGTATTTT

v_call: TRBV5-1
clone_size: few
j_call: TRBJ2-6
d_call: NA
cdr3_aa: CASSSPAGLSGANVLTF
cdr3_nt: TGCGCCAGCAGCTCGCCGGCCGGACTCTCTGGGGCCAACGTCCTGACTTTC

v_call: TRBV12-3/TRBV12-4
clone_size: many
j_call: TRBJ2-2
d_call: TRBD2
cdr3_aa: CASSRRGGTGELFF
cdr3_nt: TGTGCCAGCAGTAGACGGGGGGGCACCGGGGAGCTGTTTTTT

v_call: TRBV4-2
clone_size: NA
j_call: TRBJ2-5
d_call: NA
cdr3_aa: CASSRPGRRGGREETQYF
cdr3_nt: TGTGCCAGCAGCCGGCCCGGGCGTAGGGGTGGACGGGAAGAGACCCAGTACTTC

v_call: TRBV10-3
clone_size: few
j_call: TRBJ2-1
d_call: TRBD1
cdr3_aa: CAISEGQGDNEQFF
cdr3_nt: TGTGCCATCAGTGAGGGACAGGGGGACAATGAGCAGTTCTTC

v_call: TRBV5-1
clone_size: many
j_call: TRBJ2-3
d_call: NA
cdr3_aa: CASRYRGLTDTQYF
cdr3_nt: TGCGCCAGCAGGTATCGGGGGCTCACAGATACGCAGTATTTT

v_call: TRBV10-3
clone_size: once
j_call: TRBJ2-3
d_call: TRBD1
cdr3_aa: CAIKTGGNPDTQYF
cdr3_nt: TGTGCCATTAAGACAGGGGGAAACCCAGATACGCAGTATTTT

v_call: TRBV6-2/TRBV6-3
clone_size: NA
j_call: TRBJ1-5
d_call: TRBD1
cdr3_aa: CASSYPGTGTYSNQPQHF
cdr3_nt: TGTGCCAGCAGTTACCCCGGGACAGGGACTTATAGCAATCAGCCCCAGCATTTT

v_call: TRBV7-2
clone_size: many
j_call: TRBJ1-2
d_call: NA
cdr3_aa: CASSPHLGGRIDTF
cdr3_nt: TGTGCCAGCAGCCCCCACCTGGGGGGGCGCATAGACACCTTC

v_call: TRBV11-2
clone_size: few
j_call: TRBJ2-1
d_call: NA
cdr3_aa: CASTPGLSYNEQFF
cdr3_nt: TGTGCCAGCACCCCGGGACTCTCTTACAATGAGCAGTTCTTC

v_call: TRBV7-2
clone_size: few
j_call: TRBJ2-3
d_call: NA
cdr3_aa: CASRMTGPDTQYF
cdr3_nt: TGTGCCAGCAGAATGACAGGCCCCGATACGCAGTATTTT

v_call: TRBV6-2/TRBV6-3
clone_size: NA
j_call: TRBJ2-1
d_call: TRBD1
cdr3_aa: CASRGGTGGRNEQFF
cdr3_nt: TGTGCCAGCAGGGGTGGGACAGGGGGACGGAATGAGCAGTTCTTC